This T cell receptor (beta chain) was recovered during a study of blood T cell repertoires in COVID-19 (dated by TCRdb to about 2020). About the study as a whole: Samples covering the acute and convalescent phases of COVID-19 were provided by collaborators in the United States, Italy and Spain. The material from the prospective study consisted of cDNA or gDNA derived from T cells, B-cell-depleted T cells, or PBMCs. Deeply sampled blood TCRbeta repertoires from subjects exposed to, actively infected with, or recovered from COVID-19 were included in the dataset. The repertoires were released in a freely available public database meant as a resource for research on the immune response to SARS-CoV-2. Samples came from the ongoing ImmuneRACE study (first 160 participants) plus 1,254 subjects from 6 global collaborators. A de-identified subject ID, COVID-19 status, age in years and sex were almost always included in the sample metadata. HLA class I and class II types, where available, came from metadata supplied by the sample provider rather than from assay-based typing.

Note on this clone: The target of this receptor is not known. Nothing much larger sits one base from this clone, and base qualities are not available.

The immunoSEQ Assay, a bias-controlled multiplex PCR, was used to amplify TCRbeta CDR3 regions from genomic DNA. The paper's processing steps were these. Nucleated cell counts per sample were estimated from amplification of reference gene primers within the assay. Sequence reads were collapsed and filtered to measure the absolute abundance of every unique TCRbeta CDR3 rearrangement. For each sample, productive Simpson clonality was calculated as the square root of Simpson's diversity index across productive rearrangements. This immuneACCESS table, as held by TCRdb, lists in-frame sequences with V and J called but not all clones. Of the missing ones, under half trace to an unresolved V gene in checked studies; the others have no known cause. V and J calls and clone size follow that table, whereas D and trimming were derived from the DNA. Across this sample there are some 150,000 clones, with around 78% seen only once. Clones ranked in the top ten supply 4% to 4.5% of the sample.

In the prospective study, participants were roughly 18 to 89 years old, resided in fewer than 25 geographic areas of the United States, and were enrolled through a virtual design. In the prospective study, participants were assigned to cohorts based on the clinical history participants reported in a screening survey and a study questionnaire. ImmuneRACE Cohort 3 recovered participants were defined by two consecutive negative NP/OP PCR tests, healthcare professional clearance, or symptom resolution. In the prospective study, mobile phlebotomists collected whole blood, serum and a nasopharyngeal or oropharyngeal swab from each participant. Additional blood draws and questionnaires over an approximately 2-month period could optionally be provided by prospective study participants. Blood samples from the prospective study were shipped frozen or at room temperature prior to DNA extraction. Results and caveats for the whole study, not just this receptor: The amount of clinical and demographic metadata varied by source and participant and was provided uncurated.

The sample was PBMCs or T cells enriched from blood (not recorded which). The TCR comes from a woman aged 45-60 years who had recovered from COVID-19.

The sequenced DNA is TGTGCCAGCAGCTGGACTAGCGGGAGGGCCCTCCTCTCCTACGAGCAGTACGTC. The translation is CASSWTSGRALLSYEQYV. The chain is encoded by TRBV3-1 (or the pseudogene TRBV3-2) joined to TRBJ2-7; TRBD2 aligns with 15 central bases. CDR1 is given as LGHDT and CDR2 as YNNKEL, both from the germline V gene (reference sequence). The cysteine opens and the valine closes a CDR3 of 18 amino acids. Of all the DNA, just the CDR3 is kept, 54 bases in frame from base 1. Germline trimming amounts to 5 bases on V and 0 bases on J, with 8 as the count of junction bases outside the gene matches.